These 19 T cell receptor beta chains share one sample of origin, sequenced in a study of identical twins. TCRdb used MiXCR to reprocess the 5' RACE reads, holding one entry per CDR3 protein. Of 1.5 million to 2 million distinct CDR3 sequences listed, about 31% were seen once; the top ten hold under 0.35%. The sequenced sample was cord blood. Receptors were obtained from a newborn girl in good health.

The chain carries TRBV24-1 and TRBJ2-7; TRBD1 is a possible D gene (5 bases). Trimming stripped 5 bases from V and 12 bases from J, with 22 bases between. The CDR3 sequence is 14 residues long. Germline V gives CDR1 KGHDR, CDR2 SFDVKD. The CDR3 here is CATSAPIGEETLYF. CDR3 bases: TGTGCCACCAGTGCCCCCATAGGGGAAGAGACCCTGTACTTC.

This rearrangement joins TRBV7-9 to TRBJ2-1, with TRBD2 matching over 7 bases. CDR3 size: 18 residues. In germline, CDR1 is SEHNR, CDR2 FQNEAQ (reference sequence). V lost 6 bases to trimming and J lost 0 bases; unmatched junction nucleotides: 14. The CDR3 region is CASSHDIIAGSSYNEQFF. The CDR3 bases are TGTGCCAGCAGTCACGATATTATAGCGGGTAGCTCCTACAATGAGCAGTTCTTC.

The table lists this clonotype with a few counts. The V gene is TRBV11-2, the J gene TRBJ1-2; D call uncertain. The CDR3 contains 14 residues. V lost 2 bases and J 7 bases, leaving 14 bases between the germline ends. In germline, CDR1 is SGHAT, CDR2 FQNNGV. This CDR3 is CASSLHSGEGGYTF. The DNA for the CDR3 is TGTGCCAGCAGCTTACATTCCGGGGAGGGTGGCTACACCTTC.

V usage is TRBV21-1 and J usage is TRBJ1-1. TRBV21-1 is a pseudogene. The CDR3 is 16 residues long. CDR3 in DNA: TGTGCCAGCAGCAAAGGAAGGGATAGACAGAACACTGAAGCTTTCTTT. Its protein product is CASSKGRDRQNTEAFF.

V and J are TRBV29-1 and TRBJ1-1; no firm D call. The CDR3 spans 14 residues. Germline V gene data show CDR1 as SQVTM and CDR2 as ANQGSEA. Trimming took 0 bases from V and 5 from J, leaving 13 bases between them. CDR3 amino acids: CSVEEFHQVTEAFF. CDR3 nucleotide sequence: TGCAGCGTTGAAGAATTTCACCAGGTAACTGAAGCTTTCTTT.

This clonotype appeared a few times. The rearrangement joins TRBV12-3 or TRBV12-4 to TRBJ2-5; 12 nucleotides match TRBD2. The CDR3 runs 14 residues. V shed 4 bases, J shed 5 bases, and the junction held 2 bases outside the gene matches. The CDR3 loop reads CASSSTSGSETQYF. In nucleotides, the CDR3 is TGTGCCAGCAGTTCGACTAGCGGGAGTGAGACCCAGTACTTC.

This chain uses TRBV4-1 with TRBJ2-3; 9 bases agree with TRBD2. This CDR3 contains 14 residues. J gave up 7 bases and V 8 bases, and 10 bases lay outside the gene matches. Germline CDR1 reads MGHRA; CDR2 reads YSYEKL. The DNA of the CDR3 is TGCGCCAGCGGGAGAGAAGCGGGAGGAAATACGCAGTATTTT. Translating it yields CASGREAGGNTQYF.

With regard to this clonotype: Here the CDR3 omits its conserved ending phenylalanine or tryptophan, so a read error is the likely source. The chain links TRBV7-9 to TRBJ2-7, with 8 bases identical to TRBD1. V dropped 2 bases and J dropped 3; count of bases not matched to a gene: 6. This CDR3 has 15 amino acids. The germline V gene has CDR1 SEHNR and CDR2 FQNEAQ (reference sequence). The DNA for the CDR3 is TGTGCCAGCAGCTTACTCAGACAGGGGATCTACGAGCAGTACTTA. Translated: CASSLLRQGIYEQYL.

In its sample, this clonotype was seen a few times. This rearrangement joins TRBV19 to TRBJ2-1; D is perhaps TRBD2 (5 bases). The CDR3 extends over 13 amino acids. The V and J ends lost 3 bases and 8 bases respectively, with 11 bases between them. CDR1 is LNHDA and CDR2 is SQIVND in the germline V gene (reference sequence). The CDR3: CASSMRGPDEQFF. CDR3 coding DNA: TGTGCCAGTAGTATGAGAGGGCCCGATGAGCAGTTCTTC.

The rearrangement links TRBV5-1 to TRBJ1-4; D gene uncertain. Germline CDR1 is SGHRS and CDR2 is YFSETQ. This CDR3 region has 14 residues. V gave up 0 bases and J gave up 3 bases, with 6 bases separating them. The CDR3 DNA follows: TGCGCCAGCAGCTTGGGGGCGGCTAATGAAAAACTGTTTTTT. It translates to CASSLGAANEKLFF.

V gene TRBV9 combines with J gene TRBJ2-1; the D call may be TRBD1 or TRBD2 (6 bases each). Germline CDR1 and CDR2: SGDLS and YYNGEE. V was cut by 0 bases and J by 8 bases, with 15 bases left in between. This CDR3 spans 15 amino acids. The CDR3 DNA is TGTGCCAGCAGCGTAGAAGGGACTGGGGGGCATGAGCAGTTCTTC. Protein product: CASSVEGTGGHEQFF. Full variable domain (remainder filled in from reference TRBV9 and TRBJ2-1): DSGVTQTPKHLITATGQRVTLRCSPRSGDLSVYWYQQSLDQGLQFLIQYYNGEERAKGNILERFSAQQFPDLHSELNLSSLELGDSALYFCASSVEGTGGHEQFFGPGTRLTVL.

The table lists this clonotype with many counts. The CDR3: CSVPFPGSGANVLTF. The CDR3 DNA sequence: TGCAGCGTTCCATTTCCAGGCTCTGGGGCCAACGTCCTGACTTTC. This sequence joins TRBV29-1 and TRBJ2-6; D gene uncertain. The length of the CDR3 is 15 residues. Germline V gene sequence: CDR1 SQVTM, CDR2 ANQGSEA. V lost 5 bases and J 0 bases, leaving 11 bases between the germline ends.

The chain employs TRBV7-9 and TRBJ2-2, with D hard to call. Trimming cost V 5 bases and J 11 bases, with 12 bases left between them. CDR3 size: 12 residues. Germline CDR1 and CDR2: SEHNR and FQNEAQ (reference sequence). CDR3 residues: CASSLGSAELFF. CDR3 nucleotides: TGTGCCAGCAGCCTGGGGTCAGCAGAGCTGTTTTTT. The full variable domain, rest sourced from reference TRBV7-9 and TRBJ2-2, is DTGVSQNPRHKITKRGQNVTFRCDPISEHNRLYWYRQTLGQGPEFLTYFQNEAQLEKSRLLSDRFSAERPKGSFSTLEIQRTEQGDSAMYLCASSLGSAELFFGEGSRLTVL.

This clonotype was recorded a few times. The CDR3 DNA reads as TGTGCCAGCAGTTTGGGGGGAAAATACACAGATACGCAGTATTTT. This encodes CASSLGGKYTDTQYF. The chain is built from TRBV3-1 and TRBJ2-3; TRBD2 is a possible D gene (6 bases). Per the germline V gene, CDR1 is LGHDT and CDR2 is YNNKEL (reference sequence). The V end lost 6 bases, the J end lost 2 bases, and 15 bases lay between the germline ends. CDR3 length: 15 amino acids.

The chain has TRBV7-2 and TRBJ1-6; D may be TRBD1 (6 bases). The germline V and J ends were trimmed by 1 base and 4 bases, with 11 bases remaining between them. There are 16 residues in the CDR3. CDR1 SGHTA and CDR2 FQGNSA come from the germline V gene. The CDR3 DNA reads TGTGCCAGCAGCTTAGGGGGGGCCTTTTATAATTCACCCCTCCACTTT. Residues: CASSLGGAFYNSPLHF.

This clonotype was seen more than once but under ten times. The CDR3 sequence is CASSHQGGSGYTF. Here the CDR3 DNA reads TGTGCCAGCAGCCATCAGGGGGGGAGTGGCTACACCTTC. This chain uses TRBV3-1 with TRBJ1-2; 7 nucleotides match TRBD1. This CDR3 contains 13 residues. With 3 bases clipped from V and 7 bases from J, the junction kept 5 bases outside the gene matches. CDR1 LGHDT and CDR2 YNNKEL come from the germline V gene (reference sequence). Variable domain in full (rest from reference TRBV3-1 and TRBJ1-2): DTAVSQTPKYLVTQMGNDKSIKCEQNLGHDTMYWYKQDSKKFLKIMFSYNNKELIINETVPNRFSPKSPDKAHLNLHINSLELGDSAVYFCASSHQGGSGYTFGSGTRLTVV.

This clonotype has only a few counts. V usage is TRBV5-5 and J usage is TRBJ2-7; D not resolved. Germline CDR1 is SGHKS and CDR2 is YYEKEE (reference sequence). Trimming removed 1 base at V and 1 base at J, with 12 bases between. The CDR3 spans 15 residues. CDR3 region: CASSLNVQGSYEQYF. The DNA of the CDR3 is TGTGCCAGCAGCTTGAACGTCCAAGGGTCCTACGAGCAGTACTTC.

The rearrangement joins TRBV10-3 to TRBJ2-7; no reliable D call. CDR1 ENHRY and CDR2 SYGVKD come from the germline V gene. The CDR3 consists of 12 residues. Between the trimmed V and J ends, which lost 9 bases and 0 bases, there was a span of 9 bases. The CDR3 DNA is TGTGCCATGGCGACGGTCTCCTACGAGCAGTACTTC. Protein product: CAMATVSYEQYF.

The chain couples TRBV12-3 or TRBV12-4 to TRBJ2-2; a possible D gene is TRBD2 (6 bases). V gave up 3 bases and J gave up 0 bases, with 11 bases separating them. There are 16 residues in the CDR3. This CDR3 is CASSFLGTSNTGELFF. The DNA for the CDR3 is TGTGCCAGCAGTTTCCTTGGGACTTCGAACACCGGGGAGCTGTTTTTT.